These T cell receptor beta chains were read from a single sample in a study of T cells after yellow fever vaccination. TCRdb itself ran the 5' RACE reads through MiXCR, one entry per CDR3 protein. Counted here are a few hundred thousand distinct CDR3 sequences, 5.5% to 8.5% occurring once; the ten biggest clones make up more than 1%. Sequences were derived from CD4+ T cells sorted from PBMCs, sampled on the day of the yellow fever booster vaccination. The receptors originated from a man aged 30-40 years who received the YFV17D yellow fever vaccine. Each CDR3 is given with its conserved first and last residue. D genes are given only for firm matches. Clone sizes are given selectively: once, few, many, or a class where the clone is expanded.

j_call,v_call,d_call,clone_size,cdr3_nt,cdr3_aa
TRBJ1-2,TRBV6-6,.,many,TGTGCCAGCAGTAACAGGCCCTATGGCTACACCTTC,CASSNRPYGYTF
TRBJ1-1,TRBV5-1,.,few,TGCGCCAGCAGCTTACGACAATCGGGGAACACTGAAGCTTTCTTT,CASSLRQSGNTEAFF
TRBJ1-5,TRBV19,TRBD1,many,TGTGCCAGTCTTGGGACAGCTCGTAGCAATCAGCCCCAGCATTTT,CASLGTARSNQPQHF
TRBJ2-1,TRBV29-1,.,many,TGCAGCGTGCCGGGAGCGTACAATGAGCAGTTCTTC,CSVPGAYNEQFF
TRBJ2-1,TRBV5-5,TRBD2,.,TGTGCCAGCAGCGTTGAGACTAGCGGGGCGAGCTCCTACAATGAGCAGTTCTTC,CASSVETSGASSYNEQFF
TRBJ2-1,TRBV7-7,TRBD2,.,TGTGCTAGCAGTAAAATGTTCGGGACTAGCGATAATGAGCAGTTCTTC,CASSKMFGTSDNEQFF
TRBJ2-3,TRBV4-3,.,many,TGCGCCAGCCAGGGGGGATTGGTCGCTGATACGCAGTATTTT,CASQGGLVADTQYF
TRBJ2-1,TRBV6-2/TRBV6-3,.,few,TGTGCCAGCAGTTACGGCATTGGACCGCGAGTTTCCTACAATGAGCAGTTCTTC,CASSYGIGPRVSYNEQFF
TRBJ2-7,TRBV20-1,.,many,TGCAGTGCCAGGGGAAGGGGACGCTACGAGCAGTACTTC,CSARGRGRYEQYF
TRBJ2-1,TRBV7-6,TRBD2,few,TGTGCCAGCTCGTTGGGCGGGAGCTTTAACAATGAGCAGTTCTTC,CASSLGGSFNNEQFF
TRBJ1-2,TRBV5-1,.,many,TGCGCCAGCAGCTTGGATGGGGGCGGCTACACCTTC,CASSLDGGGYTF
TRBJ2-7,TRBV14,.,many,TGTGCCAGCAGCCAAGATTTTATAGGACAAAGGTACTTC,CASSQDFIGQRYF
TRBJ2-1,TRBV20-1,TRBD2,few,TGCAGTGCTAGAGCTCCCCCCGGACTAGTTCGGGGGATATACAATGAGCAGTTCTTC,CSARAPPGLVRGIYNEQFF
TRBJ2-7,TRBV7-2,TRBD2,few,TGTGCCAGCAGCTTAGGAAGCGCGGGAGGGATCTACGAGCAGTACTTC,CASSLGSAGGIYEQYF
TRBJ1-4,TRBV30,.,few,TGTGCCTGGAGTCCGGGACATCTTAGTGAAAAACTGTTTTTT,CAWSPGHLSEKLFF
TRBJ2-5,TRBV29-1,.,few,TGCAGCCCTCTATCCGCGGAGACCCAGTACTTC,CSPLSAETQYF
TRBJ2-5,TRBV20-1,TRBD2,.,TGCAGTGCTAGAGATGGGGGGTCCCTAGCGGGAGGACGGATGGAGACCCAGTACTTC,CSARDGGSLAGGRMETQYF
TRBJ1-4,TRBV5-1,.,.,TGCGCCAGCACAACTCAGGGCGACGGTGAAAAACTGTTTTTT,CASTTQGDGEKLFF
TRBJ2-3,TRBV29-1,.,many,TGCAGCGTTGAAACGGCCACAGATACGCAGTATTTT,CSVETATDTQYF
TRBJ1-1,TRBV29-1,.,many,TGCAGCGGAACAGGGTTTGGCACTGAAGCTTTCTTT,CSGTGFGTEAFF
TRBJ2-1,TRBV5-1,.,few,TGCGCCAGCAGCTTGGGTGGAGCATACAATGAGCAGTTCTTC,CASSLGGAYNEQFF
TRBJ2-7,TRBV6-2/TRBV6-3,.,many,TGTGCCAGCGAAACGACTGTCTCCTACGAGCAGTACTTC,CASETTVSYEQYF
TRBJ2-1,TRBV12-3/TRBV12-4,.,.,TGTGCCAGCAGCACCCCCGGGAGCTCCTACAATGAGCAGTTCTTC,CASSTPGSSYNEQFF
TRBJ2-1,TRBV7-2,TRBD1,few,TGTGCCAGCAGCTCGCAGGGGGCCAGCTCCTACAATGAGCAGTTCTTC,CASSSQGASSYNEQFF
TRBJ2-2,TRBV10-2,.,few,TGCGCCAGCACCAGAGGAACGAACACCGGGGAGCTGTTTTTT,CASTRGTNTGELFF
TRBJ2-2,TRBV2,.,many,TGTGCCAGCAGTGTGGTAGCGGCTAACACCGGGGAGCTGTTTTTT,CASSVVAANTGELFF
TRBJ2-5,TRBV5-1,TRBD2,few,TGCGCCAGCAGCTTGGCCCTAGCGGGAGAGACCCAGTACTTC,CASSLALAGETQYF
TRBJ1-3,TRBV30,.,.,TGTGCACATGGACAGAGCTCTGGAAACACCATATATTTT,CAHGQSSGNTIYF
TRBJ2-5,TRBV7-9,TRBD1,few,TGTGCCAGCAGCTTTGGACAGGGTCTAGAAGGAGAGACCCAGTACTTC,CASSFGQGLEGETQYF
TRBJ2-7,TRBV3-1,.,few,TGTGCCAGCAGCCAAGATACGGTGGCCTCCGGGGTTCTTTTCTACGAGCAGTACTTC,CASSQDTVASGVLFYEQYF
TRBJ2-7,TRBV15,.,many,TGTGCCACCAGCACTAGGATCGGGGCCTACGAGCAGTACTTC,CATSTRIGAYEQYF
TRBJ2-7,TRBV20-1,.,few,TGCAGTGCATATCGGGATTCCTACGAGCAGTACTTC,CSAYRDSYEQYF
TRBJ2-1,TRBV2,.,.,TGTGCCATCAGTTTTGGGGACATAGGTGGTGGCTCCTACAATGAGCAGTTCTTC,CAISFGDIGGGSYNEQFF
TRBJ2-7,TRBV7-2,TRBD2,many,TGTGCCAGCAGCTTAGGTTGGACTAGCGGGTTAGGCGAGCAGTACTTC,CASSLGWTSGLGEQYF
TRBJ1-2,TRBV18,.,.,TGTGCCAGCTCACCCTCGACAGATAACTATGGCTACACCTTC,CASSPSTDNYGYTF
TRBJ1-2,TRBV5-1,.,.,TGCGCCAGCACCAACGATTATGGCTACACCTTC,CASTNDYGYTF